This T cell receptor (beta chain) was recovered during a study of blood T cell repertoires in COVID-19. The wider study: Acute and convalescent COVID-19 specimens originated in the United States, Italy and Spain. PBMCs, B-cell-depleted T cells, or T cells provided the cDNA or gDNA that made up the material.

V was pared by 4 bases and J by 2 bases, with 7 bases of the junction left unmatched. The CDR3 runs to 15 residues. Germline lookup yields CDR1 SEHNR and CDR2 FQNEAQ (reference sequence). Authors' methods: Researchers report that nucleated cell counts were estimated from reference gene primer amplification. This table comes from immunoSEQ multiplex PCR, and its TCRdb copy is limited to in-frame clones, with some not included. From that table come the V and J calls and clone size; the DNA was used to work out D and trimming. The sample holds fewer than 200,000 clones, more than 70% seen once. The specimen was peripheral blood. This chain joins TRBV7-9 and TRBJ1-2; 7 nucleotides match TRBD1. The receptor was derived from a woman aged 55-75 years with acute or convalescent COVID-19. CDR3 bases: TGTGCCAGCAGCTCCGGGACGGACAGGAACTATGGCTACACCTTC. Amino acid sequence: CASSSGTDRNYGYTF.